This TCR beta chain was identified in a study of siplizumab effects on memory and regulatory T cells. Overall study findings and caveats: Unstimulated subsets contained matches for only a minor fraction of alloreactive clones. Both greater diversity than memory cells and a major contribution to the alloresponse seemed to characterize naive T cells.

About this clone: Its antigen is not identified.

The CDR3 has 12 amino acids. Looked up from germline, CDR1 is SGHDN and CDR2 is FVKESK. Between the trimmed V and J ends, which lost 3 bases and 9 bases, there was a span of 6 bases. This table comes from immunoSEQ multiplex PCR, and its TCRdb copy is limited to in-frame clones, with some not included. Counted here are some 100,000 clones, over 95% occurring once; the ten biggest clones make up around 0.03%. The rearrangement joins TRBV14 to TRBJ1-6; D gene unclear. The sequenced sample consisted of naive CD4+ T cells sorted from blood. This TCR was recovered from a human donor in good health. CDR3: CASSHSSSPLHF. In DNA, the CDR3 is TGTGCCAGCAGCCATTCTTCTTCACCCCTCCACTTT.